This is a list of T cell receptor beta chains from one sample in a study of OX40 agonist ivuxolimab in advanced cancers. Using immunoSEQ multiplex PCR, the repertoire was profiled, and TCRdb retains in-frame clones only, with some absent. The table includes 95,000 to 150,000 clones, just under 95% detected once. Here the sequenced sample was CD4+ or CD8+ T cells sorted from blood, taken in a trial of the OX40 agonist ivuxolimab. The source is an adult with an advanced solid tumor such as melanoma, head and neck, liver or kidney cancer. Each CDR3 is given with its conserved first and last residue. D genes are given only for firm matches. Only some rows state a clone size, as once, few, many or a class for expanded clones.

j_call | v_call | d_call | clone_size | cdr3_length | cdr3_aa | cdr3_nt
TRBJ1-4 | TRBV9 | TRBD1 | . | 15 | CASSVETGGNEKLFF | TGTGCCAGCAGCGTAGAGACAGGGGGCAATGAAAAACTGTTTTTT
TRBJ1-1 | TRBV10-1 | . | once | 16 | CASSGGTERPNTEAFF | TGCGCCAGCAGCGGCGGGACCGAACGGCCGAACACTGAAGCTTTCTTT
TRBJ2-7 | TRBV29-1 | TRBD1 | . | 14 | CSVDSGQGFVEQYF | TGCAGCGTTGATTCGGGACAGGGTTTCGTCGAGCAGTACTTC
TRBJ1-5 | TRBV21-1 | . | . | 15 | CASSQECSLNQPQHF | TGTGCCAGCAGCCAGGAATGTTCCCTTAATCAGCCCCAGCATTTT
TRBJ2-3 | TRBV28 | . | . | 15 | CASYIANAPPDTQYF | TGTGCCAGTTATATAGCGAACGCCCCCCCAGATACGCAGTATTTT
TRBJ2-7 | TRBV11-3 | TRBD2 | . | 14 | CASSPSGGVYEQYF | TGTGCCAGCAGCCCTAGCGGAGGGGTCTACGAGCAGTACTTC
TRBJ1-5 | TRBV10-3 | . | . | 14 | CAISDRDRGQPQHF | TGTGCCATCAGTGATAGGGACCGGGGGCAGCCCCAGCATTTT
TRBJ2-3 | TRBV2 | TRBD2 | . | 15 | CASSDPAGGTDTQYF | TGTGCCAGCAGTGACCCAGCGGGGGGCACAGATACGCAGTATTTT
TRBJ2-3 | TRBV15 | TRBD2 | . | 18 | CATSRDSHSGRAADTQYF | TGTGCCACCAGCAGAGATTCCCATAGCGGGAGGGCCGCAGATACGCAGTATTTT
TRBJ1-5 | TRBV2 | TRBD1 | . | 15 | CASTQDRGLGQPQHF | TGTGCCAGCACACAGGACAGGGGGCTTGGCCAGCCCCAGCATTTT
TRBJ1-1 | TRBV2 | . | . | 13 | CASNKGQDTEAFF | TGTGCCAGCAATAAGGGGCAGGACACTGAAGCTTTCTTT
TRBJ2-3 | TRBV5-4 | . | . | 16 | CASSLEGGPSTDTQYF | TGTGCCAGCAGCTTGGAGGGAGGCCCTAGCACAGATACGCAGTATTTT
TRBJ1-5 | TRBV7-9 | . | . | 16 | CASSFGWDKGNQPQHF | TGTGCCAGCAGCTTTGGGTGGGACAAGGGCAATCAGCCCCAGCATTTT
TRBJ2-3 | TRBV11-2 | . | . | 14 | CASSLARAGDTQYF | TGTGCCAGCAGCTTAGCCAGGGCGGGAGATACGCAGTATTTT
TRBJ2-3 | TRBV19 | TRBD2 | . | 15 | CASSYDSGNADTQYF | TGTGCCAGTAGTTATGATAGCGGGAACGCAGATACGCAGTATTTT
TRBJ1-4 | TRBV10-2 | . | . | 15 | CASSELVGRGEKLFF | TGCGCCAGCAGTGAGTTGGTAGGGCGCGGTGAAAAACTGTTTTTT
TRBJ1-2 | TRBV6-5 | TRBD1 | . | 14 | CASSAYDRDYGYTF | TGTGCCAGCAGTGCCTACGACAGGGACTATGGCTACACCTTC
TRBJ1-5 | TRBV18 | TRBD1 | . | 15 | CASSVGQHSNQPQHF | TGTGCCAGCTCAGTGGGACAGCATAGCAATCAGCCCCAGCATTTT
TRBJ2-1 | TRBV4-3 | . | . | 15 | CASSQDSGPYNEQFF | TGCGCCAGCAGCCAGGACAGCGGTCCCTACAATGAGCAGTTCTTC
TRBJ1-6 | TRBV28 | . | few | 12 | CASRRLNSPLHF | TGTGCCAGCAGGAGGCTTAATTCACCCCTCCACTTT
TRBJ1-3 | TRBV11-1 | . | . | 14 | CASSMTGSGNTIYF | TGTGCCAGCAGCATGACAGGCTCTGGAAACACCATATATTTT
TRBJ1-2 | TRBV19 | . | . | 14 | CASSISWQGAGYTF | TGTGCCAGTAGTATCTCCTGGCAGGGTGCAGGCTACACCTTC
TRBJ1-5 | TRBV5-8 | . | . | 14 | CASSFRDSNQPQHF | TGTGCCAGCAGCTTCCGGGACAGCAATCAGCCCCAGCATTTT
TRBJ2-3 | TRBV2 | . | . | 15 | CASSEDYPGADTQYF | TGTGCCAGCAGTGAAGACTACCCGGGTGCAGATACGCAGTATTTT
TRBJ2-4 | TRBV7-2 | . | . | 15 | CASSTETIRVNIQYF | TGTGCCAGCAGCACCGAAACCATCAGGGTTAACATTCAGTACTTC
TRBJ1-5 | TRBV28 | . | . | 14 | CASSLIRGNQPQHF | TGTGCCAGCAGTTTAATCCGGGGCAATCAGCCCCAGCATTTT
TRBJ2-7 | TRBV28 | TRBD2 | once | 13 | CASITSGSYEQYF | TGTGCCAGCATTACTAGCGGGAGTTACGAGCAGTACTTC
TRBJ2-5 | TRBV14 | TRBD2 | . | 13 | CASSRGGRETQYF | TGTGCCAGCAGTCGGGGGGGCCGAGAGACCCAGTACTTC
TRBJ2-7 | TRBV18 | TRBD2 | once | 15 | CASSPGLAGAYEQYF | TGTGCCAGCTCACCAGGGCTAGCGGGAGCCTACGAGCAGTACTTC
TRBJ1-1 | TRBV28 | . | . | 14 | CASGPQTGHTEAFF | TGTGCCAGCGGCCCCCAGACGGGACACACTGAAGCTTTCTTT
TRBJ1-5 | TRBV7-9 | . | once | 15 | CASSLVGQLNQPQHF | TGTGCCAGCAGCTTAGTGGGGCAGCTTAATCAGCCCCAGCATTTT
TRBJ1-6 | TRBV12-5 | TRBD1 | . | 22 | CASGLVMAGGVDGKIANSPLHF | TGTGCTAGTGGTTTGGTAATGGCAGGGGGCGTCGACGGTAAGATAGCGAATTCACCCCTCCACTTT
TRBJ1-6 | TRBV5-1 | TRBD1 | once | 15 | CASSLAGQIYSPLHF | TGCGCCAGCAGCTTGGCGGGACAGATTTATTCACCCCTCCACTTT
TRBJ2-7 | TRBV28 | . | . | 11 | CASIGPYEQYF | TGTGCCAGCATCGGACCCTACGAGCAGTACTTC
TRBJ1-3 | TRBV27 | . | . | 18 | CASSLSAALRSSGNTIYF | TGTGCCAGCAGTTTATCGGCGGCACTGAGGTCCTCTGGAAACACCATATATTTT
TRBJ1-5 | TRBV19 | . | . | 15 | CASSIGGSSNQPQHF | TGTGCCAGTAGTATAGGGGGCAGTAGCAATCAGCCCCAGCATTTT
TRBJ1-6 | TRBV7-3 | . | . | 15 | CASSLMPGINSPLHF | TGTGCCAGCAGCTTAATGCCAGGGATTAATTCACCCCTCCACTTT
TRBJ1-2 | TRBV11-2 | TRBD1 | . | 14 | CASSSSGGGYGYTF | TGTGCCAGCAGCTCCTCAGGGGGCGGCTATGGCTACACCTTC
TRBJ1-2 | TRBV18 | . | . | 13 | CASSSAGDYGYTF | TGTGCCAGCTCCTCTGCAGGGGACTATGGCTACACCTTC
TRBJ2-3 | TRBV5-1 | TRBD2 | . | 17 | CASSLVGTSGGSDTQYF | TGCGCCAGCAGCTTGGTTGGGACTAGCGGGGGATCAGATACGCAGTATTTT
TRBJ1-1 | TRBV19 | . | . | 13 | CASSIVRGTEAFF | TGTGCCAGTAGTATAGTTCGTGGCACTGAAGCTTTCTTT
TRBJ2-1 | TRBV30 | TRBD1 | . | 15 | CAWVRQGPSYNEQFF | TGTGCCTGGGTAAGACAGGGCCCTTCCTACAATGAGCAGTTCTTC
TRBJ2-5 | TRBV19 | . | . | 14 | CASSIFGEGETQYF | TGTGCCAGTAGTATCTTCGGGGAAGGGGAGACCCAGTACTTC
TRBJ2-1 | TRBV7-3 | . | . | 15 | CASSLDLFSYNEQFF | TGTGCCAGCAGCTTGGACCTTTTTTCTTACAATGAGCAGTTCTTC
TRBJ2-3 | TRBV7-2 | . | . | 16 | CASSLGWGAGTDTQYF | TGTGCCAGCAGCTTAGGCTGGGGGGCGGGCACAGATACGCAGTATTTT
TRBJ2-2 | TRBV7-3 | TRBD2 | . | 17 | CASSFTGTRVSTGELFF | TGTGCCAGCAGCTTTACCGGGACTAGAGTGAGCACCGGGGAGCTGTTTTTT
TRBJ1-1 | TRBV6-6 | TRBD1 | . | 13 | CASSLPDRDAAFF | TGTGCCAGCAGTCTCCCCGACAGGGATGCAGCTTTCTTT
TRBJ1-2 | TRBV14 | . | . | 15 | CASSHQGGEYYGYTF | TGTGCCAGCAGCCACCAAGGCGGGGAGTACTATGGCTACACCTTC
TRBJ1-6 | TRBV30 | . | . | 12 | CAWSFTNSPLHF | TGTGCCTGGAGTTTCACAAATTCACCCCTCCACTTT
TRBJ2-7 | TRBV2 | TRBD1 | . | 14 | CASSVGQAAYEQYF | TGTGCCAGCAGTGTCGGACAGGCCGCCTACGAGCAGTACTTC
TRBJ2-7 | TRBV5-5 | TRBD2 | . | 13 | CASSLTSGGSKYF | TGTGCCAGCAGCTTAACTAGCGGGGGTTCTAAGTACTTC
TRBJ1-1 | TRBV6-1 | . | once | 15 | CASTPGRHPGTEAFF | TGTGCCAGCACCCCTGGGAGACATCCGGGGACTGAAGCTTTCTTT
TRBJ1-4 | TRBV15 | . | . | 15 | CATSRDVGTNEKLFF | TGTGCCACCAGCAGAGATGTAGGGACTAATGAAAAACTGTTTTTT
TRBJ1-1 | TRBV5-4 | . | . | 12 | CASSLVNTEAFF | TGTGCCAGCAGTTTAGTGAACACTGAAGCTTTCTTT
TRBJ2-1 | TRBV7-6 | . | . | 15 | CASSLVPLTENEQFF | TGTGCCAGCAGCTTAGTGCCCCTTACGGAGAATGAGCAGTTCTTC
TRBJ1-1 | TRBV5-1 | . | . | 16 | CASQITTGKIVTEAFF | TGCGCCAGCCAAATTACCACAGGGAAAATAGTGACTGAAGCTTTCTTT
TRBJ2-2 | TRBV30 | . | . | 15 | CAWSVPGGVTGELFF | TGTGCCTGGAGTGTTCCAGGAGGGGTCACCGGGGAGCTGTTTTTT